This entry lists 27 T cell receptor beta chains sequenced from one sample in a study of cytomegalovirus exposure and HLA in healthy donors. Primers included in the PCR were 60 Vbeta and 13 Jbeta primers. The data were produced by immunoSEQ multiplex PCR, yet TCRdb's version contains in-frame clones alone and is incomplete. Of tens of thousands of clones in the sample, more than 65% were seen once. Sequencing was performed on PBMCs. The receptors were gathered from a girl aged 2-10 years in good health and CMV-seropositive.

This chain uses TRBV12-5 with TRBJ1-1, with D tentatively TRBD1 (5 bases). V lost 3 bases and J 4 bases, leaving 9 bases between the germline ends. CDR3 length equals 13 residues. Germline V lookup: CDR1 LGHNT, CDR2 FRNRAP. CDR3 loop: CASGFGGSTEAFF. DNA of the CDR3: TGTGCTAGTGGTTTCGGGGGGAGCACTGAAGCTTTCTTT.

In regard to this clone: Mismatch with germline at one junction end may stem from a read error. This rearrangement joins TRBV28 to TRBJ1-1; D perhaps matches TRBD1 (5 bases). Germline CDR1 is MDHEN and CDR2 is SYDVKM. This CDR3 region has 15 residues. CDR3 amino acids: CASSFITLGGRETFF. CDR3 coding DNA: TGTGCCAGCAGTTTTATTACTTTGGGGGGTCGTGAAACTTTCTTT.

The chain carries TRBV10-3 and TRBJ1-2, with 7 bases aligning to TRBD1. Germline V gene sequence: CDR1 ENHRY, CDR2 SYGVKD. Trimming removed 8 bases from V and 5 bases from J; junction bases left unmatched: 14. The CDR3 has 15 residues. The CDR3 nucleotides are TGTGCCATCTACAGGGACAGTACCCCTGGGTATGGCTACACCTTC. Translated, it gives CAIYRDSTPGYGYTF.

Only a few counts were recorded for this clone. The V and J genes are TRBV9 and TRBJ1-2; no clear D. This CDR3 comprises 14 residues. The V end lost 0 bases, the J end lost 8 bases, and 14 bases lay between the germline ends. Germline V gives CDR1 SGDLS, CDR2 YYNGEE. CDR3 coding DNA: TGTGCCAGCAGCGTAGAGGGCCTACCGGGAGGCTACACCTTC. It codes for CASSVEGLPGGYTF.

The chain is built from TRBV2 and TRBJ2-2, with D possibly TRBD1 on 6 matching bases. Germline CDR1 is SNHLY and CDR2 is FYNNEI. CDR3 length: 13 residues. V was pared by 7 bases and J by 3 bases, with 9 bases between. The CDR3 loop reads CASTRTDTGELFF. The CDR3 DNA reads as TGTGCCAGCACCCGGACAGACACCGGGGAGCTGTTTTTT.

The chain joins TRBV18 to TRBJ1-5, with D possibly being TRBD1 (6 bases). There are 15 residues in the CDR3. CDR1 KGHSH and CDR2 LQKENI come from the germline V gene. V was pared by 6 bases and J by 0 bases, with 12 bases between. Here the CDR3 DNA reads TGTGCCAGCTCTACGGACAGACATAGCAATCAGCCCCAGCATTTT. This codes for CASSTDRHSNQPQHF.

The rearrangement uses TRBV29-1 and TRBJ1-2; D is unresolved. CDR1 and CDR2 from the germline V gene are SQVTM and ANQGSEA. V dropped 1 base and J dropped 4 bases, with 10 bases sitting between them. The CDR3 consists of 13 residues. The chain's CDR3 is CSVEGFSGYGYTF. In nucleotides, the CDR3 is TGCAGCGTTGAAGGGTTTTCCGGCTATGGCTACACCTTC. Filled out from reference TRBV29-1 and TRBJ1-2, the complete variable domain reads SAVISQKPSRDICQRGTSLTIQCQVDSQVTMMFWYRQQPGQSLTLIATANQGSEATYESGFVIDKFPISRPNLTFSTLTVSNMSPEDSSIYLCSVEGFSGYGYTFGSGTRLTVV.

The V and J genes are TRBV5-1 and TRBJ2-1; D remains unclear. The CDR3 totals 14 residues. The germline gives CDR1 SGHRS, CDR2 YFSETQ. Trimming took 3 bases from V and 6 from J, leaving 13 bases between them. CDR3 in DNA: TGCGCCAGCAGCTCCTTCCCCGAGATCAATGAGCAGTTCTTC. It codes for CASSSFPEINEQFF.

For this clone: The junction differs from germline at one of its ends, possibly a read error. The same CDR3 also results from other DNA sequences found in this sample. This chain links TRBV12-5 with TRBJ1-2; 7 bases line up with TRBD1. CDR3 length: 16 residues. Per germline, CDR1 LGHNT and CDR2 FRNRAP. This chain's CDR3 is CASGLVQGLTNYGYTF. DNA for the CDR3: TGTGCTAGCGGTTTGGTACAGGGGCTTACTAACTATGGCTACACCTTC.

The rearrangement joins TRBV7-9 to TRBJ1-1; 7 nucleotides align to TRBD1. CDR3 length: 15 amino acids. Per the germline V gene, CDR1 is SEHNR and CDR2 is FQNEAQ (reference sequence). The V segment lost 3 bases and the J segment 0 bases; nucleotides outside the gene matches: 4. The CDR3 is CASSFDRDMNTEAFF. CDR3 sequence (DNA): TGTGCCAGCAGCTTTGACAGGGACATGAACACTGAAGCTTTCTTT.

The rearrangement links TRBV7-6 to TRBJ2-6; 12 bases match TRBD1. The germline V gene encodes CDR1 SGHVS and CDR2 FNYEAQ. This CDR3 has 18 residues. Trimming at V came to 2 bases and at J to 1 base, leaving 3 bases not matched to a gene. The CDR3 sequence: CASSLRGQGASGANVLTF. The CDR3 region has the DNA TGTGCCAGCAGCTTACGGGGACAGGGGGCATCTGGGGCCAACGTCCTGACTTTC.

The V call is TRBV7-8, the J call TRBJ1-2, with D perhaps matching TRBD1 (6 bases). The CDR3 length is 13 residues. Germline loops: CDR1 SGHVS, CDR2 FQNEAQ. The V and J ends lost 5 bases and 9 bases respectively, with 16 bases between them. The chain's CDR3 is CASSVNWDNSYTF. CDR3 nucleotide sequence: TGTGCCAGCAGCGTCAACTGGGACAACAGCTACACCTTC.

This clone has a handful of counts. This rearrangement joins TRBV4-3 to TRBJ1-5, with a weak D call TRBD1 (5 bases). Trimming shortened V by 0 bases and J by 5 bases, and 11 bases separated the two germline ends. Looked up from germline, CDR1 is LGHNA and CDR2 is YSLEER. The CDR3 is 15 residues long. This chain's CDR3 is CASSQEGLTDQPQHF. CDR3 bases: TGCGCCAGCAGCCAAGAGGGACTTACGGATCAGCCCCAGCATTTT.

The CDR3 coding sequence is TGTGCCTGGTCCGGGACAGTGCCCTACGAGCAGTACTTC. It is translated as CAWSGTVPYEQYF. This chain links TRBV30 with TRBJ2-7; TRBD1 agrees at 7 bases. CDR1 and CDR2 (germline): GTSNPN, SVGIG (reference sequence). CDR3 size: 13 residues. J gave up 2 bases and V 5 bases, and 6 bases lay outside the gene matches.

The chain employs TRBV6-5 and TRBJ2-3; D possibly corresponds to TRBD2 (5 bases). Germline CDR1 is MNHEY and CDR2 is SVGAGI. Trimming removed 5 bases at V and 2 bases at J, with 14 bases between. The CDR3 consists of 15 residues. The DNA of the CDR3 is TGTGCCAGCAGTGGTCAGCGGAGAGACACAGATACGCAGTATTTT. Residues: CASSGQRRDTDTQYF.

The sample holds a few counts of this clone. The chain combines TRBV10-2 with TRBJ1-1, with a possible D match to TRBD1 (5 bases). Germline CDR1 WSHSY, CDR2 SAAADI. The CDR3 covers 13 residues. V was cut by 4 bases and J by 5 bases, with 11 bases left in between. The CDR3 sequence is CASSVPGRTEAFF. In nucleotides, the CDR3 is TGCGCCAGCAGTGTACCAGGGAGGACTGAAGCTTTCTTT.

The gene calls are TRBV27 and TRBJ1-1, with a tentative D call TRBD1 (5 bases). The CDR3 spans 13 residues. V lost 5 bases and J lost 11, with 18 bases in between. CDR1 is MNHEY and CDR2 is SMNVEV in the germline V gene (reference sequence). The DNA of the CDR3 is TGTGCCAGCAGTCCTCGACAGACCCTGAGGGCTTTCTTT. The encoded protein is CASSPRQTLRAFF.

This clone is a singleton in its sample. The CDR3 DNA is TGTGCCAGCATCAAGGGGCACGGATACACCGGGGAGCTGTTTTTT. The encoded protein is CASIKGHGYTGELFF. V is TRBV6-5 and J is TRBJ2-2; tentative D call: TRBD1 (5 bases). The CDR3 covers 15 residues. Germline loops: CDR1 MNHEY, CDR2 SVGAGI. The V gene lost 7 bases and the J gene lost 3 bases, with 15 bases spanning the gap.

The rearrangement joins TRBV30 to TRBJ2-7; D is unresolved. The CDR3 has 13 residues. Trimming took 3 bases from V and 11 from J, leaving 20 bases between them. Per the germline V gene, CDR1 is GTSNPN and CDR2 is SVGIG (reference sequence). The CDR3 nucleotides read TGTGCCTGGAGCGAAAACCAATCAGGTTTGGAGTACTTC. It specifies CAWSENQSGLEYF. Full variable domain (remainder filled in from reference TRBV30 and TRBJ2-7): SQTIHQWPATLVQPVGSPLSLECTVEGTSNPNLYWYRQAAGRGLQLLFYSVGIGQISSEVPQNLSASRPQDRQFILSSKKLLLSDSGFYLCAWSENQSGLEYFGPGTRLTVT.

The chain uses TRBV11-3 and TRBJ2-1; 7 bases fit TRBD2. Germline values: CDR1 SGHNT, CDR2 YENEEA. The ends lost 4 bases at V and 5 bases at J; junction bases unmatched: 5. The CDR3 loop spans 14 amino acids. CDR3 in amino acids: CASSSWGGNNEQFF. The CDR3 coding sequence is TGTGCCAGCAGCTCCTGGGGAGGGAACAATGAGCAGTTCTTC.

The chain is built from TRBV6-1 and TRBJ1-1; TRBD1 aligns across 8 bases. The junction had 4 bases not matched to a gene; V was cut back by 2 bases and J by 2 bases. There are 15 residues in the CDR3. Germline V lookup: CDR1 MNHNS, CDR2 SASEGT. CDR3: CASSELGTGNTEAFF. The CDR3 bases are TGTGCCAGCAGTGAATTAGGGACAGGAAACACTGAAGCTTTCTTT.

In the case of this clone: At one end, the junction sequence differs from germline, possibly due to a read error. CDR3 DNA: TGCACCAGCAGCTTTTCGGACACTGAAGCTTTCTTT. It encodes CTSSFSDTEAFF. V and J are TRBV5-1 and TRBJ1-1; no clear D. CDR1 and CDR2 from the germline V gene are SGHRS and YFSETQ. CDR3 length equals 12 residues.

In this sample, this clone turned up once. The chain joins TRBV30 to TRBJ1-5; TRBD1 might be the D (6 bases). Germline loops: CDR1 GTSNPN, CDR2 SVGIG (reference sequence). V was shortened by 0 bases and J by 2 bases, with 11 bases between the two germline ends. This CDR3 region has 15 residues. The CDR3 loop is CAWSVGDTGNQPQHF. The CDR3 DNA reads TGTGCCTGGAGTGTCGGGGACACAGGCAATCAGCCCCAGCATTTT.

The chain carries TRBV29-1 and TRBJ2-7; the D gene is possibly TRBD1 (5 bases). The CDR3 totals 13 residues. The germline CDR1 and CDR2 sequences are SQVTM and ANQGSEA. With 2 bases removed from V and 2 bases from J, the gap between germline ends came to 10 bases. CDR3 amino acids: CSVEFAGTYEQYF. CDR3 sequence (DNA): TGCAGCGTTGAATTCGCAGGGACCTACGAGCAGTACTTC.

The chain has TRBV5-1 and TRBJ2-3; 13 nucleotides match TRBD2. The germline V gene encodes CDR1 SGHRS and CDR2 YFSETQ. The V gene end was trimmed by 7 bases and the J gene end by 6 bases; junction bases not matched to a gene: 14. The CDR3 spans 17 residues. CDR3 amino acids: CASRTGSTSGRADTQYF. The CDR3 nucleotides read TGCGCCAGCCGTACGGGGAGTACTAGCGGGAGGGCGGATACGCAGTATTTT.

This chain joins TRBV10-3 and TRBJ2-2, with D maybe TRBD2 (5 bases). V gave up 0 bases and J gave up 6 bases, with 17 bases separating them. This CDR3 comprises 17 residues. In germline, CDR1 is ENHRY, CDR2 SYGVKD. The CDR3 here is CAISESYGNGFAGELFF. CDR3 DNA sequence: TGTGCCATCAGTGAGTCATACGGGAATGGTTTTGCCGGGGAGCTGTTTTTT.

This clone was seen a few times. The chain joins TRBV4-2 to TRBJ2-7; D not resolved. The end of the DNA is better explained by TRBJ2-1, so the J call may be wrong. This CDR3 has 16 residues. Germline loops: CDR1 LGHNA, CDR2 YNFKEQ. This CDR3 reads CASSQESPSSYNEQFF. The CDR3 DNA follows: TGTGCCAGCAGCCAAGAATCTCCTAGCTCCTACAATGAGCAGTTCTTC.